This passage covers 30 T cell receptor beta chains from one sample sequenced in a study of T cells in Graves' hyperthyroidism and ophthalmopathy. RNA transcripts gave rise to amplified TCR beta CDR3 regions. When the TCR CDR3 underwent first-round RT-PCR, the HTBI primer set was used. TCRdb re-analysed the multiplex PCR reads in MiXCR, keeping a single row per CDR3 protein. The sample consists of 50,000 to 60,000 distinct CDR3 sequences, around 50% of them appearing once. Source material: blood. The receptors derive from a woman in her twenties or thirties with Graves' ophthalmopathy.

The J gene is TRBJ2-3, the V gene TRBV14; 8 bases map to TRBD1. This CDR3 is 16 amino acids long. The J segment lost 3 bases and the V segment lost 8 bases, leaving 13 bases of the junction unmatched. The germline gives CDR1 SGHDN, CDR2 FVKESK. The CDR3 here is CASSPPVGTGTDTQYF. The CDR3 DNA reads TGTGCCAGCTCACCACCAGTGGGGACAGGAACAGATACGCAGTATTTT.

This clonotype was observed at least ten times. The CDR3 loop is CSAKAGGLAKNIQYF. The CDR3 DNA follows: TGCAGTGCTAAAGCGGGAGGGTTGGCCAAAAACATTCAGTACTTC. The J gene is TRBJ2-4, the V gene TRBV20-1, with 10 bases fitting TRBD2. The CDR3 is made up of 15 amino acids. Trimming removed 4 bases from V and 1 base from J; junction bases left unmatched: 4. Germline CDR1 DFQATT, CDR2 SNEGSKA (reference sequence).

This chain joins TRBV5-4 and TRBJ2-2; weak D call: TRBD2 (5 bases). This CDR3 comprises 15 residues. Germline V CDR1 and CDR2: SGHNT, YYREEE (reference sequence). V lost 4 bases and J lost 6, with 16 bases in between. Written as DNA, the CDR3 is TGTGCCAGCAGCGGTCCGGGAACCCGAGCCGGGGAGCTGTTTTTT. It codes for CASSGPGTRAGELFF.

The chain employs TRBV24-1 and TRBJ2-3, with 11 bases matching TRBD1. Germline trimming cut 4 bases from V and 1 base from J; bases unmatched to any gene: 3. Germline CDR1 KGHDR, CDR2 SFDVKD. This CDR3 is built from 16 residues. DNA for the CDR3: TGTGCCACCAGTGACTGGGGACAGGGGGGCACAGATACGCAGTATTTT. Translating gives CATSDWGQGGTDTQYF.

In its sample, this clonotype was seen many times. The rearrangement joins TRBV7-4 to TRBJ2-7; 7 bases map to TRBD1. This CDR3 has 16 amino acids. J lost 0 bases, V lost 5 bases, and 10 bases had no gene match. Germline values: CDR1 SGHVT, CDR2 SQSDAQ. DNA of the CDR3: TGTGCCAGCAGCATACTATGGGACAGAAGCTCCTACGAGCAGTACTTC. As protein: CASSILWDRSSYEQYF.

This clonotype has at least ten counts. The CDR3 sequence: CASIPPKGRASNYGYTF. In nucleotides, the CDR3 is TGTGCCAGCATCCCCCCTAAGGGCAGGGCGTCTAACTATGGCTACACCTTC. The rearrangement uses TRBV6-1 and TRBJ1-2, with D possibly TRBD1 on 5 matching bases. Trimming took 7 bases from V and 0 from J, leaving 21 bases between them. There are 17 residues in the CDR3. CDR1 is MNHNS and CDR2 is SASEGT in the germline V gene.

This clonotype was detected many times. Here the CDR3 reads CASSVYEQYF. The DNA for the CDR3 is TGTGCCAGCAGTGTGTACGAGCAGTACTTC. The gene calls are TRBV28 and TRBJ2-7; no reliable D call. The germline CDR1 and CDR2 sequences are MDHEN and SYDVKM. The V and J ends lost 5 bases and 4 bases respectively, with 3 bases between them. The CDR3 sequence is 10 residues long.

This clonotype was observed at least ten times. The chain has TRBV14 and TRBJ2-5; a weak D match, TRBD1 (5 bases). Trimming removed 0 bases at V and 9 bases at J, with 11 bases between. This CDR3 is built from 13 residues. From germline, CDR1 is SGHDN and CDR2 FVKESK. CDR3 nucleotides: TGTGCCAGCAGCCAAGATTTGGGGCAGGCCCAGTACTTC. Protein sequence: CASSQDLGQAQYF. Based on the CDR3 plus reference TRBV14 and TRBJ2-5, the full variable domain is EAGVTQFPSHSVIEKGQTVTLRCDPISGHDNLYWYRRVMGKEIKFLLHFVKESKQDESGMPNNRFLAERTGGTYSTLKVQPAELEDSGVYFCASSQDLGQAQYFGPGTRLLVL.

This clonotype has at least ten counts. The chain combines TRBV6-5 with TRBJ2-4, with 8 bases that match TRBD1. Trimming cost V 6 bases and J 3 bases; bases outside gene matches: 4. The CDR3 spans 14 residues. CDR1 and CDR2 (germline): MNHEY, SVGAGI. The CDR3 nucleotides are TGTGCCAGCAGCTTGGACAGGGACAAAAACATTCAGTACTTC. Translation: CASSLDRDKNIQYF.

The genes are TRBV19 and TRBJ2-7; D is unresolved. Trimming pared 3 bases from V and 3 bases from J, leaving 6 bases between. There are 12 residues in the CDR3. Looked up from germline, CDR1 is LNHDA and CDR2 is SQIVND (reference sequence). The CDR3 nucleotides are TGTGCCAGTAGTATCAACGGCTACGAGCAGTACTTC. Its translation: CASSINGYEQYF.

The gene calls are TRBV19 and TRBJ2-3, with 12 nucleotides matching TRBD2. Germline assignment: CDR1 LNHDA and CDR2 SQIVND (reference sequence). V was pared by 4 bases and J by 1 base, with 6 bases of the junction left unmatched. This CDR3 is 17 amino acids long. CDR3 coding DNA: TGTGCCAGTAGTAAAAAGCGACTAGCGGGGGGCACAGATACGCAGTATTTT. It codes for CASSKKRLAGGTDTQYF.

As regards this clonotype: Just one base apart from a much larger clone, this may be a read error. V and J are TRBV4-1 and TRBJ2-1, with 12 nucleotides matching TRBD2. The CDR3 runs to 16 residues. The germline CDR1 and CDR2 sequences are MGHRA and YSYEKL. CDR3 in DNA: TGCGCCAACAGCTCTAAACTAGCGGGAGGCTACAATGAGCAGTTCTTC. Its translation: CANSSKLAGGYNEQFF.

A single count supports this clonotype. The V gene is TRBV5-4, the J gene TRBJ1-1; D call uncertain. The CDR3 is 14 residues long. From germline, CDR1 is SGHNT and CDR2 YYREEE (reference sequence). Trimming removed 1 base at V and 2 bases at J, with 9 bases between. The CDR3 DNA reads TGTGCCAGCAGCTTGAACCCAGATAACACTGAAGCTTTCTTT. Protein product: CASSLNPDNTEAFF. Supplemented by reference TRBV5-4 and TRBJ1-1, the full variable domain reads ETGVTQSPTHLIKTRGQQVTLRCSSQSGHNTVSWYQQALGQGPQFIFQYYREEENGRGNFPPRFSGLQFPNYSSELNVNALELDDSALYLCASSLNPDNTEAFFGQGTRLTVV.

V is TRBV2 and J is TRBJ1-2, with TRBD1 as a possible D gene (5 bases). Trimming took 4 bases from V and 7 from J, leaving 10 bases between them. This CDR3 has 12 amino acids. From germline, CDR1 is SNHLY and CDR2 FYNNEI. The chain's CDR3 is CASSGGRGGYTF. The DNA for the CDR3 is TGTGCCAGCAGTGGGGGGAGGGGTGGCTACACCTTC.

This chain joins TRBV7-2 and TRBJ1-6; D is unresolved. Germline loops: CDR1 SGHTA, CDR2 FQGNSA. CDR3 length equals 14 residues. V lost 2 bases to trimming and J lost 8 bases, with 10 bases between them. The CDR3 region has the DNA TGTGCCAGCAGCTTAAGGCCGTATTATTCACCCCTCCACTTT. This sequence encodes CASSLRPYYSPLHF.

This clonotype was counted at least ten times. Possible read error: a much larger clone is one base away. This chain links TRBV19 with TRBJ1-1; TRBD1 might be the D (5 bases). Germline V CDR1 and CDR2: LNHDA, SQIVND (reference sequence). Trimming cost V 2 bases and J 4 bases, with 17 bases left between them. This CDR3 is built from 16 residues. CDR3 nucleotides: TGTGCCAGTAGTATAAAAGGGGCAGCGGGTGTCACTGAAGCTTTCTTT. It specifies CASSIKGAAGVTEAFF.

In this sample, this clonotype turned up many times. The J gene is TRBJ1-2, the V gene TRBV6-1; the D is unclear. The CDR3 extends over 12 amino acids. Germline V gene lookup returns CDR1 MNHNS and CDR2 SASEGT. Trimming removed 8 bases at V and 4 bases at J, with 11 bases between. In DNA, the CDR3 is TGTGCCAGCTCACCGGGTACCTATGGCTACACCTTC. Its translation is CASSPGTYGYTF.

At least ten counts were recorded for this clonotype. This chain connects TRBV2 to TRBJ1-2; D is uncertain. Trimming removed 0 bases from V and 0 bases from J, with 11 bases in between. The germline CDR1 and CDR2 sequences are SNHLY and FYNNEI. CDR3 length: 16 amino acids. CDR3 amino acids: CASSEALADANYGYTF. The DNA of the CDR3 is TGTGCCAGCAGTGAAGCGCTTGCCGATGCTAACTATGGCTACACCTTC.

The rearrangement links TRBV29-1 to TRBJ1-2; D may be TRBD1 (5 bases). The ends were cut back, 2 bases at V and 8 bases at J, with 18 bases in the middle. Per the germline V gene, CDR1 is SQVTM and CDR2 is ANQGSEA. The length of the CDR3 is 14 residues. The DNA for the CDR3 is TGCAGCGTTGAACAGGGTGACGCGTCGGGAGGCTACACCTTC. It encodes CSVEQGDASGGYTF. The variable domain in full, with the rest retrieved from reference TRBV29-1 and TRBJ1-2, is SAVISQKPSRDICQRGTSLTIQCQVDSQVTMMFWYRQQPGQSLTLIATANQGSEATYESGFVIDKFPISRPNLTFSTLTVSNMSPEDSSIYLCSVEQGDASGGYTFGSGTRLTVV.

The genes are TRBV29-1 and TRBJ2-7, with 7 positions matching TRBD2. There are 11 residues in the CDR3. Germline V gives CDR1 SQVTM, CDR2 ANQGSEA. In nucleotides, the CDR3 is TGCAGAGTGGGAGGGCCTTACGAGCAGTACTTC. This encodes CRVGGPYEQYF.

The chain carries TRBV7-9 and TRBJ2-7, with 10 nucleotides matching TRBD2. This CDR3 is built from 15 residues. Trimming at V came to 1 base and at J to 7 bases, leaving 7 bases not matched to a gene. Germline loops: CDR1 SEHNR, CDR2 FQNEAQ (reference sequence). The chain's CDR3 is CASSLDIAGGREQYF. As DNA, the CDR3 is TGTGCCAGCAGCTTAGATATAGCGGGAGGAAGGGAGCAGTACTTC.

There are many counts of this clonotype. This rearrangement joins TRBV11-2 to TRBJ2-5; D may correspond to TRBD1 or TRBD2 (5 bases each). Germline V lookup: CDR1 SGHAT, CDR2 FQNNGV. The germline V and J ends were trimmed by 0 bases and 5 bases, with 16 bases remaining between them. CDR3 length equals 16 residues. The CDR3 loop reads CASSLDPGSRWETQYF. The CDR3 DNA reads TGTGCCAGCAGCTTAGATCCAGGGAGTCGTTGGGAGACCCAGTACTTC.

The J gene is TRBJ2-2, the V gene TRBV10-3, with a possible D match to TRBD1 (5 bases). Germline assignment: CDR1 ENHRY and CDR2 SYGVKD. V lost 8 bases to trimming and J lost 1 base, with 8 bases between them. CDR3 length equals 13 residues. CDR3 bases: TGTGCCATCGGGGCAGGGAACACCGGGGAGCTGTTTTTT. Residues: CAIGAGNTGELFF.

This rearrangement joins TRBV7-9 to TRBJ2-5; perhaps TRBD1 as D (7 bases). Germline V gene data show CDR1 as SEHNR and CDR2 as FQNEAQ (reference sequence). The length of the CDR3 is 14 residues. V dropped 5 bases and J dropped 10 bases, with 20 bases sitting between them. CDR3 sequence (DNA): TGTGCCAGCAGCCCAGGGGGACTGGGGATGGGCCAGTACTTC. Translation: CASSPGGLGMGQYF.

The chain employs TRBV29-1 and TRBJ2-5; 11 bases line up with TRBD2. There are 15 residues in the CDR3. Germline trimming cut 3 bases from V and 5 bases from J; bases unmatched to any gene: 8. CDR1 is SQVTM, CDR2 ANQGSEA, per germline. The CDR3 DNA reads TGCAGCGTTGAGCCTAGCGGGAGGTTTATGGAGACCCAGTACTTC. It is translated as CSVEPSGRFMETQYF. Variable domain in full (rest from reference TRBV29-1 and TRBJ2-5): SAVISQKPSRDICQRGTSLTIQCQVDSQVTMMFWYRQQPGQSLTLIATANQGSEATYESGFVIDKFPISRPNLTFSTLTVSNMSPEDSSIYLCSVEPSGRFMETQYFGPGTRLLVL.

This clonotype is a singleton in its sample. The chain is built from TRBV20-1 and TRBJ2-2, with 7 bases that match TRBD2. This CDR3 is 17 amino acids long. Trimming cost V 2 bases and J 0 bases; bases outside gene matches: 9. Germline V lookup: CDR1 DFQATT, CDR2 SNEGSKA (reference sequence). The CDR3 protein is CSARRSLADPNTGELFF. In DNA form, the CDR3 reads TGCAGTGCTAGACGGAGCCTAGCGGATCCGAACACCGGGGAGCTGTTTTTT.

This clonotype was counted many times. The chain recombines TRBV9 with TRBJ1-1; 9 bases line up with TRBD1. V lost 3 bases, J lost 11 bases, and 8 bases stayed unmatched. CDR1 and CDR2 (germline): SGDLS, YYNGEE. The CDR3 length is 13 residues. The CDR3 sequence: CASSATGGGYAFF. The CDR3 DNA is TGTGCCAGCAGCGCTACAGGGGGCGGATATGCTTTCTTT.

Ten or more counts support this clonotype. This chain links TRBV7-9 with TRBJ1-1; D perhaps matches TRBD1 (5 bases). The CDR3 runs to 13 residues. From germline, CDR1 is SEHNR and CDR2 FQNEAQ (reference sequence). Deletions cut 2 bases from V and 3 bases from J, with 7 bases between. Written as DNA, the CDR3 is TGTGCCAGCAGCTTATCGGGGGACACTGAAGCTTTCTTT. Protein sequence: CASSLSGDTEAFF.

The chain uses TRBV24-1 and TRBJ2-3; D ambiguous. The CDR3 contains 12 residues. Germline V gene data show CDR1 as KGHDR and CDR2 as SFDVKD. V was pared by 7 bases and J by 0 bases, with 4 bases between. In nucleotides, the CDR3 is TGTGCCACCAGCAGTAGCACAGATACGCAGTATTTT. Its translation is CATSSSTDTQYF.

This clonotype was seen many times. At one end, the junction sequence differs from germline, possibly due to a read error. The rearrangement uses TRBV6-1 and TRBJ1-1; tentatively, D is TRBD1 (5 bases). The germline V gene encodes CDR1 MNHNS and CDR2 SASEGT. This CDR3 region has 11 residues. The CDR3, as DNA: TGTGCCAGCAGTGAACTCAGGGTGGGTTCCTTT. It codes for CASSELRVGSF.